This TCR beta chain was retrieved from a study of OX40 agonist ivuxolimab in advanced cancers. About the study: An agonistic anti-OX40 (CD134) antibody, ivuxolimab, was used to treat the patients.

Generated by immunoSEQ multiplex PCR, the TCRdb table keeps only in-frame clones and is missing some. The sample consists of about 64,000 clones, around 89% of them appearing once. This clone has a single count. The source material was CD4+ or CD8+ T cells sorted from blood, sampled in a trial of the OX40 agonist ivuxolimab. This receptor was obtained from an adult with an advanced solid tumor such as melanoma, head and neck, liver or kidney cancer.

The CDR3 protein is CASSSQDRANYGYTF. In DNA, the CDR3 is TGTGCCAGCAGCTCACAGGATAGAGCTAACTATGGCTACACCTTC. This rearrangement joins TRBV7-9 to TRBJ1-2; tentative D call: TRBD1 (5 bases). The germline V gene has CDR1 SEHNR and CDR2 FQNEAQ (reference sequence). Trimming shortened V by 4 bases and J by 0 bases, and 12 bases separated the two germline ends. CDR3 length: 15 residues.